This T cell receptor beta chain was sequenced in a study of shared clonotypes between healthy human individuals. Details on this clone: Its antigen remains unknown. The same CDR3 also results from other DNA sequences found in this sample.

Study observations and caveats: The low donor count limited represented genetic and exposure-history diversity. Although depth was large, rarefaction showed that sequencing of the sorted subsets was incomplete. Among the subsets, naive ones generally showed larger estimated richness than memory ones.

Trimming left V 1 base short and J 1 base short, with 5 bases between. CDR1 is SNHLY and CDR2 is FYNNEI in the germline V gene. This CDR3 comprises 14 residues. The protocol was immunoSEQ multiplex PCR, while the TCRdb copy is restricted to in-frame clones and leaves out a portion. The table records roughly 2,300,000 clones, less than 95% of them present only once. Adults of Caucasian background living in Nashville, Tennessee made up all donors. This clonotype was obtained from a man aged 18 to 30 in good health. Some clones in this sample may be carry-over from other donors' samples. Sequenced material: naive CD4+ T cells from PBMCs. The subset denotes: CD45RA+ positively selected. The chain carries TRBV2 and TRBJ1-3; D is undetermined. The CDR3 is CASSEGVSGNTIYF. The CDR3 region has the DNA TGTGCCAGCAGTGAAGGTGTGTCTGGAAACACCATATATTTT.